A selection of T cell receptor beta chains follows, all from one sample in a study of cytomegalovirus exposure and HLA in healthy donors. Data came from immunoSEQ multiplex PCR; TCRdb stores just in-frame clones and leaves some out. The sample carries 100,000 to 150,000 clones, roughly a tenth recorded once. Sequencing was done on a sample of PBMCs. All receptors derive from a woman younger than 30 in good health and CMV-seropositive. The CDR3 runs from the conserved cysteine through the conserved F or W. A clone size is listed for some rows: how often the clone was seen (once, few, many), or a class if it is expanded.

many TRBV4-2 CASSQDWDRVSDEQFF
NA TRBV30 CAWSGLAGGGDTGELFF
NA TRBV11-2 CASSPRVAGGPTDTQYF
NA TRBV5-8 CASSSRQGVNQPQHF
NA TRBV15 CATSGGHDSGANVLTF
NA TRBV28 CAIRGASQAYEQYF
NA TRBV6-5 CASTKIGLGYTF
few TRBV30 CAWTFNTEAFF
few TRBV11-2 CASSLRLAGPQETQYF
NA TRBV30 CAWTLTGSGNTIYF
NA TRBV19 CASCLRTGQAFF
few TRBV11-3 CASSYIPGLAGWVSYNEQFF
few TRBV6-1 CASSEQKNTEAFF
few TRBV6-6 CASSYSTGNTEAFF
few TRBV7-2 CASSLPRENGYTF
NA TRBV18 CASSQDRVNYGYTF
few TRBV5-4 CASSLASGSPDTQYF
NA TRBV30 CAWAGTNEKLFF
few TRBV15 CATSRERTNEKLFF
few TRBV18 CASSPGQGFTEAFF
NA TRBV6-1 CASSGGGGVGPYEQYF
NA TRBV28 CASSLQGTETQYF